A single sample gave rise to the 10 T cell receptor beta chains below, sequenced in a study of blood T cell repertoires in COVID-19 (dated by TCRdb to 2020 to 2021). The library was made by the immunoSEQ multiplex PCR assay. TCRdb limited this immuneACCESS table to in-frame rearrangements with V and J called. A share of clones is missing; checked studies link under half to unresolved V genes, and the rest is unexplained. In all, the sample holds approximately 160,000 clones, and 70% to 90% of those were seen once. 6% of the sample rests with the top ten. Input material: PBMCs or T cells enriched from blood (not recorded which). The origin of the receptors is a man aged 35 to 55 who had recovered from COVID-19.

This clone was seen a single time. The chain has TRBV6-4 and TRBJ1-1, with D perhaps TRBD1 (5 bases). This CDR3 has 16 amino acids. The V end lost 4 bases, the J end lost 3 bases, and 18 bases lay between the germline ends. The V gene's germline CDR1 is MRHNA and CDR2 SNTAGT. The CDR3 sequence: CASSGRSRGGDTEAFF. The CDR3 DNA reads TGTGCCAGCAGTGGAAGGTCGAGGGGCGGGGACACTGAAGCTTTCTTT.

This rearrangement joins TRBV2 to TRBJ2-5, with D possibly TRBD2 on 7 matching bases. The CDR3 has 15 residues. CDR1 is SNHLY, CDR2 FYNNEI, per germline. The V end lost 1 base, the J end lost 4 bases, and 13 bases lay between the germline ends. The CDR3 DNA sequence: TGTGCCAGCAGTGAAGAGGGGGGGAAGGGAGAGACCCAGTACTTC. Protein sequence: CASSEEGGKGETQYF.

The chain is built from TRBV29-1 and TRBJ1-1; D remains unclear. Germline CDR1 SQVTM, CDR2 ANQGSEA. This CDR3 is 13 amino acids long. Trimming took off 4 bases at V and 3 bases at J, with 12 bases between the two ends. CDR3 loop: CSVGVRKDTEAFF. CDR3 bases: TGCAGCGTTGGAGTGAGGAAGGACACTGAAGCTTTCTTT.

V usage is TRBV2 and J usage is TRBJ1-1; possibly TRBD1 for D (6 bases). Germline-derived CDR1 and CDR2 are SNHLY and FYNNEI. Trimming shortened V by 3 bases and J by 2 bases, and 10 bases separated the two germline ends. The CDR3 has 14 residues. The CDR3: CASSDLQGNTEAFF. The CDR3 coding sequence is TGTGCCAGCAGTGATCTACAGGGAAACACTGAAGCTTTCTTT.

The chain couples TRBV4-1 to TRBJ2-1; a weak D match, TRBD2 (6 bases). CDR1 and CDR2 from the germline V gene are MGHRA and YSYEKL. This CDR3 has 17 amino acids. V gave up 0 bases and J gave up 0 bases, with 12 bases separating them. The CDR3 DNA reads TGCGCCAGCAGCCAAGATGAGGGACTTACCTCCTACAATGAGCAGTTCTTC. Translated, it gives CASSQDEGLTSYNEQFF.

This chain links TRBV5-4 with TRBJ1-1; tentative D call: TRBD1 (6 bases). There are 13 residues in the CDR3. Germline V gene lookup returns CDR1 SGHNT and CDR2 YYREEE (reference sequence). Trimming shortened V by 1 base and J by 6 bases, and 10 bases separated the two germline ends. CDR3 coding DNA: TGTGCCAGCAGCTTGAAGGGACACTCTGAAGCTTTCTTT. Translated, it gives CASSLKGHSEAFF.

The CDR3 region has the DNA TGCGCCAGCAGCTTGGGGTTAGCGGGGAACACCGGGGAGCTGTTTTTT. Translation gives CASSLGLAGNTGELFF. The chain joins TRBV5-1 to TRBJ2-2, with TRBD2 matching over 7 bases. J was trimmed by 1 base and V by 0 bases; bases with no gene match: 3. This CDR3 spans 16 amino acids. Germline lookup yields CDR1 SGHRS and CDR2 YFSETQ.

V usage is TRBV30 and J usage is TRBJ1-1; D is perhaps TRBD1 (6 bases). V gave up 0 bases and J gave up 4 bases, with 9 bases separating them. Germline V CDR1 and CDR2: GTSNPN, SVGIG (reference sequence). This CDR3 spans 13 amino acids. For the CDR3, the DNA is TGTGCCTGGAGTGTTACAGGGCCCACTGAAGCTTTCTTT. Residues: CAWSVTGPTEAFF. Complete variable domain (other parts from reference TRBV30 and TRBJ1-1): SQTIHQWPATLVQPVGSPLSLECTVEGTSNPNLYWYRQAAGRGLQLLFYSVGIGQISSEVPQNLSASRPQDRQFILSSKKLLLSDSGFYLCAWSVTGPTEAFFGQGTRLTVV.

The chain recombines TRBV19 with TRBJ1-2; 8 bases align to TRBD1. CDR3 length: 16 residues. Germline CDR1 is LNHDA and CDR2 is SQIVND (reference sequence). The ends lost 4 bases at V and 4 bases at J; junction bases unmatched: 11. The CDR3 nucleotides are TGTGCCAGTAGTACCTCCCAGGGCAGGGGGCTCTATGGCTACACCTTC. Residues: CASSTSQGRGLYGYTF.

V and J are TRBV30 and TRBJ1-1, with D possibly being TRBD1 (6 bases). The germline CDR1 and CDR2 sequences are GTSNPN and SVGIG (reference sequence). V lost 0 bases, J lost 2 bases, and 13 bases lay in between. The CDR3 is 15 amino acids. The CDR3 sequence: CAWSVPRTVNTEAFF. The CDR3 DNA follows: TGTGCCTGGAGTGTACCCCGGACAGTAAACACTGAAGCTTTCTTT.